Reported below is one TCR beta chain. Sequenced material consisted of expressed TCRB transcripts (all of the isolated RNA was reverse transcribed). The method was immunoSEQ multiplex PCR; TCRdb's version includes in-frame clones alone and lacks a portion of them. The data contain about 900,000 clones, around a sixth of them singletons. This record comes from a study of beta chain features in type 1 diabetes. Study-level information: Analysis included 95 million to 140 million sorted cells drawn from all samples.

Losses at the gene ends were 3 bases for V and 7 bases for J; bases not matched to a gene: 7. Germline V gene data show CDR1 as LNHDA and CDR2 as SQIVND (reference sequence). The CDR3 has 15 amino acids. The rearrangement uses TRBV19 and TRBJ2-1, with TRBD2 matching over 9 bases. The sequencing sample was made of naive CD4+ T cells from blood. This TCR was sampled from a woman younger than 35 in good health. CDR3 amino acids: CASSIRTSVFNEQFF. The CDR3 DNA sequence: TGTGCCAGTAGTATCAGGACTAGCGTATTTAATGAGCAGTTCTTC. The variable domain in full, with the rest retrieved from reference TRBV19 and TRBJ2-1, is DGGITQSPKYLFRKEGQNVTLSCEQNLNHDAMYWYRQDPGQGLRLIYYSQIVNDFQKGDIAEGYSVSREKKESFPLTVTSAQKNPTAFYLCASSIRTSVFNEQFFGPGTRLTVL.